This T cell receptor beta chain was found in a study of shared clonotypes between healthy human individuals. Broader study findings: Enrolling few donors narrowed the genetic and exposure-history diversity that was represented.

The protocol was immunoSEQ multiplex PCR, while the TCRdb copy is restricted to in-frame clones and leaves out a portion. Of some 490,000 clones listed, 60% to 80% are singletons. Notes on this clone: Its target is not known.

Input material: PBMCs. This clonotype was sampled from a middle-aged woman in good health. Some clones in this sample may be carry-over from other donors' samples.

The chain's CDR3 is CASSPQFTSDTQYF. The CDR3 coding sequence is TGTGCCAGCAGTCCTCAATTCACCTCAGATACGCAGTATTTT. The V and J genes are TRBV2 and TRBJ2-3; D uncertain. Looked up from germline, CDR1 is SNHLY and CDR2 is FYNNEI. Trimming removed 5 bases at V and 4 bases at J, with 13 bases between. The CDR3 is 14 residues long. Full variable domain (missing parts from reference TRBV2 and TRBJ2-3): EPEVTQTPSHQVTQMGQEVILRCVPISNHLYFYWYRQILGQKVEFLVSFYNNEISEKSEIFDDQFSVERPDGSNFTLKIRSTKLEDSAMYFCASSPQFTSDTQYFGPGTRLTVL.